The 2 T cell receptor beta chains given below trace back to one sample, sequenced in a study of blood T cell repertoires in COVID-19. The assay was immunoSEQ multiplex PCR, and TCRdb's table has in-frame clones only and misses some. The sample holds some 120,000 clones, about 89% seen once. Sequenced sample: peripheral blood. These receptor sequences come from an older woman with acute or convalescent COVID-19.

This clone was observed a single time. This chain joins TRBV27 and TRBJ1-2; 11 bases match TRBD1. V shed 5 bases and J 8 bases; nucleotides not matched to a gene: 10. The length of the CDR3 is 15 residues. Germline-derived CDR1 and CDR2 are MNHEY and SMNVEV (reference sequence). This CDR3 is CASSDMGQGVGGYTF. The CDR3 coding sequence is TGTGCCAGCAGTGACATGGGACAGGGGGTGGGAGGCTACACCTTC.

CDR3 DNA sequence: TGTGCCAGTAGTACCACCGCGGGGGCCCCAAATTGGGACTATGGCTACACCTTC. As protein: CASSTTAGAPNWDYGYTF. The V and J genes are TRBV19 and TRBJ1-2, with D perhaps matching TRBD1 (6 bases). Germline loops: CDR1 LNHDA, CDR2 SQIVND (reference sequence). V was trimmed by 4 bases and J by 3 bases, leaving 24 bases between them. CDR3 size: 18 residues.